A single sample gave rise to the 3 T cell receptor beta chains below, sequenced in a study of shared clonotypes between healthy human individuals. CD8 cells regarded as naive lacked CD45RO, were positively chosen for CCR7, and omitted terminally differentiated effector memory CD45RA+ cells. Sequenced by immunoSEQ multiplex PCR; TCRdb stores in-frame clones only, minus some. The sample holds more than 2 million clones, around 93% seen once. Sequencing input: naive CD8+ T cells from PBMCs. These receptors all come from a man aged 18 to 35 in good health. Some clones in this sample may be carry-over from other donors' samples.

The rearrangement uses TRBV27 and TRBJ2-6; D is ambiguous. CDR1 is MNHEY, CDR2 SMNVEV, per germline (reference sequence). V was cut by 4 bases and J by 0 bases, with 7 bases left in between. This CDR3 has 15 residues. DNA of the CDR3: TGTGCCAGCAGTTCGACGAACTCTGGGGCCAACGTCCTGACTTTC. Its translation: CASSSTNSGANVLTF.

The rearrangement links TRBV7-9 to TRBJ2-7; D may match TRBD1 or TRBD2 (6 bases each). The CDR3 has 15 residues. The ends were cut back, 5 bases at V and 5 bases at J, with 19 bases in the middle. Germline CDR1 is SEHNR and CDR2 is FQNEAQ (reference sequence). CDR3 sequence (DNA): TGTGCCAGCAGCCCATTGGGGGGCATCAAGAACGAGCAGTACTTC. As protein: CASSPLGGIKNEQYF. The full variable domain, in which reference TRBV7-9 and TRBJ2-7 provide the parts outside the CDR3, is DTGVSQNPRHKITKRGQNVTFRCDPISEHNRLYWYRQTLGQGPEFLTYFQNEAQLEKSRLLSDRFSAERPKGSFSTLEIQRTEQGDSAMYLCASSPLGGIKNEQYFGPGTRLTVT.

The chain is built from TRBV25-1 and TRBJ1-1, with D unresolved. Trimming shortened V by 3 bases and J by 0 bases, and 5 bases separated the two germline ends. The germline V gene has CDR1 MGHDK and CDR2 SYGVNS. This CDR3 contains 13 residues. The CDR3 DNA sequence: TGTGCCAGCAGTGATTGGGTGAACACTGAAGCTTTCTTT. It translates to CASSDWVNTEAFF.